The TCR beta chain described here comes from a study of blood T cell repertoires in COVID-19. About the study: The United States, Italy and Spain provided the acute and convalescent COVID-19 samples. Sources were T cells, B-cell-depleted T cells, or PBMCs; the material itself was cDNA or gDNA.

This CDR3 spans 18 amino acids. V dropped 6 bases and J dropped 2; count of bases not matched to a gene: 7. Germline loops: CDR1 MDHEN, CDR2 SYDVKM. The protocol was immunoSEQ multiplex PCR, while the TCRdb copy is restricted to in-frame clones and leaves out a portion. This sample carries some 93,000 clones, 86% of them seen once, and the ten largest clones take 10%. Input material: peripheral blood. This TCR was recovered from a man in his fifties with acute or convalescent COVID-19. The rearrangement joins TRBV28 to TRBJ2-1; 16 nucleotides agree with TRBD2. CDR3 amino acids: CASRSSGTSGRAYNEQFF. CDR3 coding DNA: TGTGCCAGCAGGAGCTCCGGGACTAGCGGGAGGGCCTACAATGAGCAGTTCTTC.